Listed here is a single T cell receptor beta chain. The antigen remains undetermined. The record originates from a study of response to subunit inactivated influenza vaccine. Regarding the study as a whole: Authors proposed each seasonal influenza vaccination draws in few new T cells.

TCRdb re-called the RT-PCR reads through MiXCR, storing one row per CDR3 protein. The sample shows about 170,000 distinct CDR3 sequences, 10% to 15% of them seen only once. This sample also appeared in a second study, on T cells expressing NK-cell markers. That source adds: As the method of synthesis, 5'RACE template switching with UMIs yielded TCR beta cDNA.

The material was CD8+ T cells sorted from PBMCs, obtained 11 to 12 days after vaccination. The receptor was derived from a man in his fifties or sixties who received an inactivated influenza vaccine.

CDR3 in DNA: TGTGCCAGCAGCTTAGTTGCGGGGGGCTACAATGAGCAGTTCTTC. Its protein product is CASSLVAGGYNEQFF. The chain is built from TRBV11-2 and TRBJ2-1, with 8 bases aligning to TRBD2. Germline lookup yields CDR1 SGHAT and CDR2 FQNNGV. V shed 1 base and J 3 bases; nucleotides not matched to a gene: 2. There are 15 residues in the CDR3.